Listed here is a single T cell receptor beta chain. The V and J ends lost 8 bases and 9 bases, in that order; junction bases with no gene match: 10. From germline, CDR1 is MNHEY and CDR2 SMNVEV (reference sequence). There are 14 residues in the CDR3. TCRdb's table, derived via immunoSEQ multiplex PCR, lists solely in-frame clones and lacks some. Counted here are over 400,000 clones, 86% occurring once; the ten biggest clones make up more than 1.4%. This specimen belongs to a study of blood T cell repertoires in COVID-19. Study-wide context: Donors in the United States, Italy and Spain gave samples during acute or convalescent COVID-19. The cDNA or gDNA used as material had been derived from T cells, B-cell-depleted T cells, or PBMCs.

Sequenced sample: peripheral blood. The TCR was taken from a woman between 25 and 40 years old with active or convalescent COVID-19. V and J are TRBV27 and TRBJ1-6, with 7 nucleotides matching TRBD1. The CDR3 DNA sequence: TGTGCCAGCGGGTTCAGGGGGAACGGTTCACCCCTCCACTTT. Translation: CASGFRGNGSPLHF.